The TCR beta chain under discussion was sequenced for a study of T cell changes during pregnancy in multiple sclerosis (dated by TCRdb to the late 2010s). Turning to the overall study: Changes in the T cell repertoire over the course of pregnancy were examined in this study in women with multiple sclerosis.

The CDR3 contains 13 residues, cysteine and phenylalanine counted. The kept DNA is CDR3 alone, 39 bases in frame from the first base. Trimming takes 0 bases from V and 5 bases from J, and the germline ends sit 5 bases apart. CDR1 and CDR2 were assigned from the germline V gene as ENHRY and SYGVKD. This clone appeared once. The target of this receptor is not known. Per-base qualities were not stored, and no clone one base away is much larger. Libraries were made using the immunoSEQ multiplex PCR assay. TCRdb retrieved this table from immuneACCESS and kept in-frame rearrangements only. Not all clones are present; in checked studies, unresolved V genes account for under half, and no reason is known for the remainder. Present in this sample are 45,000 to 50,000 clones, approximately 90% of which were seen just once. Of the sample, 0.37% is held by the ten largest clones.

The chain is encoded by TRBV10-3 joined to TRBJ1-5, with the D gene not clear enough to name. This receptor was identified in a female donor in good health, enrolled as a control in a pregnancy study. Sequenced here: CD4+ T cells from peripheral blood mononuclear cells, sampled in the second trimester of pregnancy. The nucleotide sequence reads TGTGCCATCAGTGAGTCACTTGATCAGCCCCAGCATTTT. The resulting protein is CAISESLDQPQHF.